This TCR beta chain was recorded in a study of control samples from healthy donors and cancer patients (dated by TCRdb to the early 2020s). Based on the germline V gene, the CDR1 and CDR2 sequences are SGDLS and YYNGEE. The CDR3, from cysteine to phenylalanine, totals 17 residues. Kept here is only the CDR3 DNA, which spans 51 bases and is read in frame from base 1. V and J are trimmed by 3 bases and 9 bases, and the gene matches miss 17 bases of the junction. The method was the immunoSEQ multiplex PCR assay. Not all clones reach the TCRdb copy of this immuneACCESS table, which keeps in-frame sequences only. Checked studies attribute under half of the gap to unresolved V genes and leave the rest unexplained. The sample records over 90,000 clones, around 92% of which are singletons. 2.5% of the sample goes to the ten largest clones. As concerns this clone: Its specific antigen is unknown. No per-base quality is available; no much larger clone lies one base away.

The clonotype originates from a woman aged 18-29 years in good health. The specimen sequenced was blood. This chain is built from TRBV9 and TRBJ2-1; 8 bases in the junction line up with TRBD1. The CDR3 region has the sequence CASSARPGTGGGGEQFF. The sequenced DNA: TGTGCCAGCAGCGCCCGACCCGGGACAGGAGGGGGCGGTGAGCAGTTCTTC.